These T cell receptor beta chains were read from a single sample in a study of Ad26.COV2.S vaccination and SARS-CoV-2 variants. Data came from immunoSEQ multiplex PCR; TCRdb stores just in-frame clones and leaves some out. This sample carries 510,000 or so clones, around 88% of them seen once, and the ten largest clones take around 13%. The sample here was peripheral blood, taken in a trial of Ad26.COV2.S vaccine versus placebo. All receptors derive from a person between 18 and 65 years old who received the Ad26.COV2.S COVID-19 vaccine or a placebo. The CDR3 runs from the conserved cysteine through the conserved F or W. Each record gives: J gene, V gene, clone size, D gene, CDR3 protein, CDR3 DNA. D genes are given only for firm matches. Size tells how often a clone was seen (once, few, many) or the class of an expanded clone, and some rows leave it out.

TRBJ2-3,TRBV4-1,few,TRBD2,CASSRGGLAGNTDTQYF,TGCGCCAGCAGCCGCGGCGGACTAGCGGGAAACACAGATACGCAGTATTTT
TRBJ2-2,TRBV5-6,.,.,CASSAGPSPATGELFF,TGTGCCAGCAGCGCGGGCCCTTCACCTGCAACCGGGGAGCTGTTTTTT
TRBJ2-7,TRBV30,once,.,CAFLGSTLREQYF,TGTGCCTTTCTAGGGAGCACCTTACGTGAGCAGTACTTC
TRBJ1-2,TRBV6-2/TRBV6-3,.,.,CASSRVLAADDGYTF,TGTGCCAGCAGCCGCGTCCTGGCAGCGGACGATGGCTACACCTTC
TRBJ2-7,TRBV28,.,.,CASSYRDHEQYF,TGTGCCAGCAGTTACAGGGATCACGAGCAGTACTTC
TRBJ2-3,TRBV18,.,TRBD1,CASSPPIGQGSSTDTQYF,TGTGCCAGCTCACCTCCTATTGGACAGGGGTCTAGCACAGATACGCAGTATTTT
TRBJ1-1,TRBV5-1,.,.,CASSSPGEAFF,TGCGCCAGCAGCTCCCCAGGGGAAGCTTTCTTT
TRBJ2-2,TRBV6-6,.,.,CASSYSIAPTGELFF,TGTGCCAGCAGTTACTCGATCGCGCCCACCGGGGAGCTGTTTTTT
TRBJ2-7,TRBV21-1,.,.,CASTPPQYF,TGTGCCAGCACCCCTCCCCAGTACTTC
TRBJ2-7,TRBV28,.,TRBD1,CASSDRDSTYEQYF,TGTGCCAGCAGTGACCGGGACAGCACCTACGAGCAGTACTTC
TRBJ2-3,TRBV28,.,TRBD2,CASSLQTSGRTTDTQYF,TGTGCCAGCAGTTTACAGACTAGCGGGAGAACGACAGATACGCAGTATTTT
TRBJ2-7,TRBV18,.,.,CASSPSGVSYEQYF,TGTGCCAGCTCACCGAGCGGAGTCTCCTACGAGCAGTACTTC
TRBJ1-4,TRBV7-2,.,TRBD1,CASSPSDRGPEREKLFF,TGTGCCAGCAGCCCATCAGACAGGGGGCCGGAACGAGAAAAACTGTTTTTT
TRBJ1-5,TRBV10-1,.,.,CAIERGYSNQPQHF,TGCGCCATCGAAAGGGGGTATAGCAATCAGCCCCAGCATTTT
TRBJ1-2,TRBV7-9,few,.,CASSKRQEGIYGYTF,TGTGCCAGCAGCAAAAGGCAGGAAGGTATCTATGGCTACACCTTC
TRBJ2-3,TRBV7-9,.,.,CASSQDSGPSTDTQYF,TGTGCCAGCAGCCAGGATAGCGGCCCTAGCACAGATACGCAGTATTTT
TRBJ2-1,TRBV7-2,.,.,CASSLARTGEQFF,TGTGCCAGCAGCTTAGCTAGGACGGGAGAGCAGTTCTTC
TRBJ1-5,TRBV28,.,.,CASRPATGSGNQPQHF,TGTGCCAGCAGACCTGCGACAGGATCTGGCAATCAGCCCCAGCATTTT
TRBJ2-7,TRBV6-5,.,.,CASTVSYEQYF,TGTGCCAGCACGGTATCCTACGAGCAGTACTTC
TRBJ2-1,TRBV28,.,TRBD1,CASSSTKTGTAYNEQFF,TGTGCCAGCAGTTCTACTAAAACCGGGACAGCCTACAATGAGCAGTTCTTC
TRBJ1-1,TRBV30,few,.,CAWAGLARAFF,TGTGCCTGGGCAGGGTTGGCGAGAGCTTTCTTT
TRBJ2-1,TRBV13,once,TRBD1,CASSRPSGTAENEQFF,TGTGCCAGCAGCCGACCCTCCGGGACAGCTGAAAATGAGCAGTTCTTC
TRBJ2-1,TRBV19,few,.,CASSMVRTKSSYNEQFF,TGTGCCAGTAGTATGGTCCGGACTAAGAGCTCCTACAATGAGCAGTTCTTC
TRBJ1-6,TRBV5-1,few,.,CASSTDPRSPLHF,TGCGCCAGCAGCACCGACCCCAGGTCACCCCTCCACTTT
TRBJ2-5,TRBV11-3,.,TRBD1,CASSTGLGAQETQYF,TGTGCCAGCTCGACAGGGTTAGGGGCCCAAGAGACCCAGTACTTC
TRBJ2-7,TRBV19,.,TRBD2,CASKPRLADHEQYF,TGTGCCAGTAAGCCGAGGCTAGCGGACCACGAGCAGTACTTC
TRBJ1-1,TRBV15,.,.,CATSRDGRWNTEAFF,TGTGCCACCAGCAGAGACGGGAGGTGGAACACTGAAGCTTTCTTT
TRBJ2-7,TRBV7-2,.,.,CASSYGPGMPSRRF,TGTGCCAGCAGCTACGGACCGGGAATGCCCTCGCGTCGCTTC
TRBJ2-7,TRBV7-2,.,TRBD2,CASSLGAGGPLYEQYF,TGTGCCAGCAGCTTAGGGGCGGGAGGGCCTCTATACGAGCAGTACTTC
TRBJ2-7,TRBV29-1,.,.,CSVFSAYEQYF,TGCAGCGTTTTTTCCGCCTACGAGCAGTACTTC
TRBJ2-5,TRBV28,.,.,CASSLVAPETQYF,TGTGCCAGCAGTTTAGTAGCCCCAGAGACCCAGTACTTC
TRBJ1-6,TRBV29-1,.,.,CSASEDYNSPLHF,TGCAGCGCCAGCGAGGACTATAATTCACCCCTCCACTTT
TRBJ2-1,TRBV24-1,once,TRBD2,CATGTSGRASNEQFF,TGTGCCACCGGAACCAGCGGGAGGGCCTCGAATGAGCAGTTCTTC
TRBJ2-2,TRBV19,.,.,CASSLPGRNTGELFF,TGTGCCAGTAGTCTCCCGGGGCGTAACACCGGGGAGCTGTTTTTT
TRBJ2-2,TRBV6-2/TRBV6-3,medium-sized,.,CASSLGTGELFF,TGTGCCAGCAGCCTAGGGACCGGGGAGCTGTTTTTT
TRBJ1-3,TRBV7-9,.,.,CASSLVGVSVGNTIYF,TGTGCCAGCAGCTTAGTAGGGGTATCGGTCGGAAACACCATATATTTT
TRBJ1-2,TRBV6-6,.,.,CASSQQTRSTYGYTF,TGTGCCAGCAGTCAACAGACCCGCTCAACCTATGGCTACACCTTC
TRBJ1-4,TRBV7-8,.,.,CASSEGGRRNEKLFF,TGTGCCAGCAGCGAGGGGGGACGCCGGAATGAAAAACTGTTTTTT
TRBJ1-1,TRBV28,.,TRBD1,CASSSRQGYTEAFF,TGTGCCAGCAGTTCCAGACAGGGATACACTGAAGCTTTCTTT
TRBJ2-5,TRBV28,.,TRBD1,CASRDRDRGALETQYF,TGTGCCAGCAGGGATCGTGACAGGGGAGCTTTGGAGACCCAGTACTTC
TRBJ1-5,TRBV30,.,TRBD1,CAVDRGGNQPQHF,TGTGCTGTGGACAGGGGGGGCAATCAGCCCCAGCATTTT
TRBJ1-6,TRBV6-5,.,.,CASTISLDSPLHF,TGTGCCAGCACGATTTCCCTTGATTCACCCCTCCACTTT
TRBJ2-1,TRBV10-2,.,.,CASSDLRVGVYEQFF,TGCGCCAGCAGTGACTTGCGGGTGGGGGTCTATGAGCAGTTCTTC
TRBJ2-1,TRBV7-3,.,TRBD1,CASSLVGTGTGRYNEQFF,TGTGCCAGCAGCTTAGTAGGGACTGGGACAGGGCGTTACAATGAGCAGTTCTTC
TRBJ2-1,TRBV30,.,.,CAWSGSAGELRSYNEQFF,TGTGCCTGGAGTGGAAGTGCCGGGGAACTACGCTCCTACAATGAGCAGTTCTTC
TRBJ2-1,TRBV4-2,.,TRBD2,CASSDVERGNNEQFF,TGTGCCAGCAGCGACGTGGAGCGGGGAAACAATGAGCAGTTCTTC
TRBJ1-2,TRBV2,few,.,CASSEHYGYTF,TGTGCCAGCAGTGAACACTATGGCTACACCTTC
TRBJ2-7,TRBV18,.,TRBD1,CASSPTGDEQYF,TGTGCCAGCTCACCAACAGGGGACGAGCAGTACTTC